The 23 T cell receptor beta chains in this list originate from one sample, sequenced in a study of CD8+ T cells in alopecia areata. Treatment denoted: oral pan-JAK inhibitor, 5-10 mg twice daily. Reverse transcription of extracted RNA yielded cDNA, which provided the sequencing template. The repertoire was sequenced with immunoSEQ multiplex PCR; TCRdb's copy has only in-frame clones and lacks some. Of 200,000 to 250,000 clones detected, 50% to 70% appear once; the ten largest clones hold 1.6%. Material: CD4+ T cells sorted from blood, obtained at week 4, from a patient treated with tofacitinib. All receptors come from a human donor with alopecia areata.

The V call is TRBV29-1, the J call TRBJ2-3; D remains unclear. This CDR3 spans 14 amino acids. CDR1 is SQVTM and CDR2 is ANQGSEA in the germline V gene. V lost 1 base to trimming and J lost 4 bases, with 12 bases between them. CDR3 protein: CSVEVLDKADTQYF. The CDR3 bases are TGCAGCGTTGAAGTCCTGGATAAGGCAGATACGCAGTATTTT.

This sequence joins TRBV19 and TRBJ2-7; tentative D call: TRBD1 (5 bases). Trimming stripped 4 bases from V and 5 bases from J, with 12 bases between. CDR1 and CDR2 from the germline V gene are LNHDA and SQIVND (reference sequence). The CDR3 has 13 residues. The CDR3 region has the DNA TGTGCCAGTAGTACCCTTTGGGGCAACGAGCAGTACTTC. This codes for CASSTLWGNEQYF.

This chain uses TRBV7-2 with TRBJ1-2; a weak D match, TRBD1 (5 bases). CDR3 length: 13 residues. Germline V gene data show CDR1 as SGHTA and CDR2 as FQGNSA. Trimming pared 4 bases from V and 11 bases from J, leaving 17 bases between. The chain's CDR3 is CASSSIPDRGYTF. CDR3 coding DNA: TGTGCCAGCAGCTCTATACCCGACAGAGGTTACACCTTC.

The chain employs TRBV11-2 and TRBJ1-2; no definite D call. The V gene lost 0 bases and the J gene lost 4 bases, with 3 bases spanning the gap. The germline V gene encodes CDR1 SGHAT and CDR2 FQNNGV. CDR3 length: 12 residues. CDR3 in amino acids: CASSLESYGYTF. The CDR3 nucleotides are TGTGCCAGCAGCTTAGAAAGCTATGGCTACACCTTC. Full variable domain (remainder filled in from reference TRBV11-2 and TRBJ1-2): EAGVAQSPRYKIIEKRQSVAFWCNPISGHATLYWYQQILGQGPKLLIQFQNNGVVDDSQLPKDRFSAERLKGVDSTLKIQPAKLEDSAVYLCASSLESYGYTFGSGTRLTVV.

This chain joins TRBV2 and TRBJ2-4, with D uncertain. V lost 2 bases, J lost 0 bases, and 11 bases lay in between. In germline, CDR1 is SNHLY, CDR2 FYNNEI. The CDR3 totals 16 residues. Written as DNA, the CDR3 is TGTGCCAGCAGTGAAACTTTCGGGCTAGCCAAAAACATTCAGTACTTC. Encoded protein: CASSETFGLAKNIQYF.

The chain uses TRBV7-8 and TRBJ2-2, with D tentatively TRBD1 or TRBD2 (5 bases each). Germline V CDR1 and CDR2: SGHVS, FQNEAQ. The CDR3 has 17 amino acids. The V and J ends lost 1 base and 0 bases respectively, with 12 bases between them. The CDR3 DNA is TGTGCCAGCAGCTTAGGGAGAGGGACGGCGAACACCGGGGAGCTGTTTTTT. Protein product: CASSLGRGTANTGELFF.

This clone was observed a handful of times. This chain links TRBV19 with TRBJ2-2; the match to TRBD2 covers 8 bases. J was trimmed by 0 bases and V by 3 bases; bases with no gene match: 6. The germline CDR1 and CDR2 sequences are LNHDA and SQIVND (reference sequence). There are 17 residues in the CDR3. CDR3 DNA: TGTGCCAGTAGTATTCGAGCGGGGGCCCCGAACACCGGGGAGCTGTTTTTT. This gives the protein CASSIRAGAPNTGELFF.

The chain uses TRBV7-2 and TRBJ2-1; TRBD1 matches 8 bases. This CDR3 contains 19 residues. The V gene end was trimmed by 6 bases and the J gene end by 6 bases; junction bases not matched to a gene: 22. Germline V gene data show CDR1 as SGHTA and CDR2 as FQGNSA. The CDR3 bases are TGTGCCAGCAGTTTTAGCCACCTGAGACAGGGGCGAACTGGCAATGAGCAGTTCTTC. It translates to CASSFSHLRQGRTGNEQFF.

V gene TRBV30 combines with J gene TRBJ2-3; the match to TRBD2 covers 7 bases. The CDR3 consists of 11 residues. V lost 5 bases to trimming and J lost 5 bases; unmatched junction nucleotides: 1. Germline-derived CDR1 and CDR2 are GTSNPN and SVGIG (reference sequence). The CDR3 DNA sequence: TGTGCCTGGGGGAGGGGAGATACGCAGTATTTT. Residues: CAWGRGDTQYF.

J is TRBJ1-1 and V is TRBV23-1; D is uncertain. TRBV23-1 is classed as an ORF, of uncertain function. CDR3 length equals 15 residues. Trimming stripped 6 bases from V and 1 base from J, with 15 bases between. The chain's CDR3 is CASSPWTLENTEAFF. Written as DNA, the CDR3 is TGCGCCAGCAGCCCTTGGACCTTAGAGAACACTGAAGCTTTCTTT.

The chain has TRBV15 and TRBJ1-1; D is undetermined. The V end lost 0 bases, the J end lost 7 bases, and 12 bases lay between the germline ends. Germline loops: CDR1 LNHNV, CDR2 YYDKDF (reference sequence). The length of the CDR3 is 14 residues. The CDR3 DNA reads as TGTGCCACCAGCAGAGATCGAAAAACGGGTGAAGCTTTCTTT. Its protein is CATSRDRKTGEAFF. Together with reference TRBV15 and TRBJ1-1, the CDR3 gives the full variable domain: DAMVIQNPRYQVTQFGKPVTLSCSQTLNHNVMYWYQQKSSQAPKLLFHYYDKDFNNEADTPDNFQSRRPNTSFCFLDIRSPGLGDTAMYLCATSRDRKTGEAFFGQGTRLTVV.

The chain uses TRBV6-6 and TRBJ1-1; D not resolved. Germline V CDR1 and CDR2: MNHNY, SVGAGI (reference sequence). Trimming left V 5 bases short and J 4 bases short, with 8 bases between. The CDR3 loop spans 12 amino acids. In DNA, the CDR3 is TGTGCCAGCAGTCCCGTGGGCACTGAAGCTTTCTTT. This sequence encodes CASSPVGTEAFF.

CDR3 region: CASSEWTDPYGYTF. In DNA, the CDR3 is TGTGCCAGCAGTGAATGGACAGATCCCTATGGCTACACCTTC. The chain employs TRBV25-1 and TRBJ1-2; possibly TRBD1 for D (6 bases). The CDR3 covers 14 residues. Between the trimmed V and J ends, which lost 1 base and 4 bases, there was a span of 10 bases. Germline V CDR1 and CDR2: MGHDK, SYGVNS.

The chain is built from TRBV29-1 and TRBJ2-2; D perhaps matches TRBD1 (5 bases). CDR1 SQVTM and CDR2 ANQGSEA come from the germline V gene. The CDR3 loop spans 15 amino acids. Trimming removed 4 bases at V and 4 bases at J, with 16 bases between. CDR3 DNA: TGCAGCGTTGGTCAGACAGCGCCGGGCACCGGGGAGCTGTTTTTT. Encoded protein: CSVGQTAPGTGELFF.

In its sample, this clone was seen a few times. The chain carries TRBV2 and TRBJ1-1; no reliable D call. The ends were cut back, 6 bases at V and 1 base at J, with 18 bases in the middle. The CDR3 has 16 residues. Per the germline V gene, CDR1 is SNHLY and CDR2 is FYNNEI. The CDR3 region has the DNA TGTGCCAGCAGGAGGGTGGGAGTGACGCAGAACACTGAAGCTTTCTTT. It translates to CASRRVGVTQNTEAFF.

The rearrangement links TRBV19 to TRBJ1-5, with 7 bases matching TRBD1. Per the germline V gene, CDR1 is LNHDA and CDR2 is SQIVND (reference sequence). The CDR3 consists of 19 residues. Trimming took 4 bases from V and 0 from J; bases not matched to a gene: 15. CDR3 sequence: CASSKTGQPLTYSNQPQHF. Here the CDR3 DNA reads TGTGCCAGTAGTAAAACGGGACAGCCCTTGACTTATAGCAATCAGCCCCAGCATTTT. Variable domain in full (rest from reference TRBV19 and TRBJ1-5): DGGITQSPKYLFRKEGQNVTLSCEQNLNHDAMYWYRQDPGQGLRLIYYSQIVNDFQKGDIAEGYSVSREKKESFPLTVTSAQKNPTAFYLCASSKTGQPLTYSNQPQHFGDGTRLSIL.

This clone has only a few counts. The V call is TRBV7-9, the J call TRBJ2-1, with 9 bases that match TRBD1. This CDR3 region has 15 residues. Germline CDR1 SEHNR, CDR2 FQNEAQ (reference sequence). V was clipped by 5 bases and J by 6 bases; unmatched bases: 8. The CDR3 DNA reads as TGTGCCAGCAGCCTGGGACAGGGTACGGGCAATGAGCAGTTCTTC. Encoded protein: CASSLGQGTGNEQFF. Looking up the rest from reference TRBV7-9 and TRBJ2-1 gives the full variable domain: DTGVSQNPRHKITKRGQNVTFRCDPISEHNRLYWYRQTLGQGPEFLTYFQNEAQLEKSRLLSDRFSAERPKGSFSTLEIQRTEQGDSAMYLCASSLGQGTGNEQFFGPGTRLTVL.

This chain connects TRBV15 to TRBJ2-4; no firm D call. The V end lost 1 base, the J end lost 5 bases, and 9 bases lay between the germline ends. Germline V gives CDR1 LNHNV, CDR2 YYDKDF (reference sequence). The CDR3 has 14 amino acids. The CDR3 sequence: CATSRASFENIQYF. CDR3 DNA: TGTGCCACCAGCAGAGCTAGTTTTGAAAACATTCAGTACTTC.

The sample holds a few counts of this clone. The chain employs TRBV25-1 and TRBJ2-7, with 7 nucleotides matching TRBD2. CDR1 MGHDK and CDR2 SYGVNS come from the germline V gene. The J segment lost 5 bases and the V segment lost 11 bases, leaving 6 bases of the junction unmatched. There are 11 residues in the CDR3. DNA for the CDR3: TGTGCCTGTACGGGGGGAGACGAGCAGTACTTC. Protein: CACTGGDEQYF.

V gene TRBV14 combines with J gene TRBJ1-1; perhaps TRBD1 as D (6 bases). The ends were cut back, 1 base at V and 8 bases at J, with 14 bases in the middle. The CDR3 consists of 14 residues. The V gene's germline CDR1 is SGHDN and CDR2 FVKESK. CDR3 nucleotide sequence: TGTGCCAGCAGCCAAGCGGGGGGGCTTCTCGAAGCTTTCTTT. Translation: CASSQAGGLLEAFF.

The V gene is TRBV30, the J gene TRBJ2-7; D uncertain. This CDR3 has 12 residues. Germline V lookup: CDR1 GTSNPN, CDR2 SVGIG (reference sequence). Deletions cut 2 bases from V and 3 bases from J, with 8 bases between. DNA for the CDR3: TGTGCCTGGAGTACTCTCAGCTACGAGCAGTACTTC. It encodes CAWSTLSYEQYF. Supplemented by reference TRBV30 and TRBJ2-7, the full variable domain reads SQTIHQWPATLVQPVGSPLSLECTVEGTSNPNLYWYRQAAGRGLQLLFYSVGIGQISSEVPQNLSASRPQDRQFILSSKKLLLSDSGFYLCAWSTLSYEQYFGPGTRLTVT.

The gene calls are TRBV27 and TRBJ2-1, with 12 bases aligning to TRBD1. This CDR3 contains 19 residues. The J segment lost 6 bases and the V segment lost 1 base, leaving 13 bases of the junction unmatched. Germline CDR1 and CDR2: MNHEY and SMNVEV (reference sequence). The CDR3 DNA reads as TGTGCCAGCAGTTTATTGGGACAGGGGGCCAGGGGCCTTACCAATGAGCAGTTCTTC. Its translation is CASSLLGQGARGLTNEQFF.

This clone was observed a few times. J is TRBJ2-1 and V is TRBV7-3; TRBD2 matches 13 bases. Germline V gene data show CDR1 as SGHTA and CDR2 as FQGTGA. After removal of 5 bases from V and 6 bases from J, the junction contained 7 bases not matched to a gene. This CDR3 is built from 16 residues. CDR3 loop: CASSAGLAGIGNEQFF. The CDR3, as DNA: TGTGCCAGCAGCGCGGGACTAGCGGGGATAGGCAATGAGCAGTTCTTC.